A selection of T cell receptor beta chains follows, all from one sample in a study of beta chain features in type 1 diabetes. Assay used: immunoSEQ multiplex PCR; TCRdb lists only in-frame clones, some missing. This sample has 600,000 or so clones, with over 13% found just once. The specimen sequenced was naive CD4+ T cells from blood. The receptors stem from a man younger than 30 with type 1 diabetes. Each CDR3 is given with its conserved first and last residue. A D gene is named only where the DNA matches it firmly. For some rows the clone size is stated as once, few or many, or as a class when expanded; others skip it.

DNA: TGCAGCGTTCACCCCGAAGGGTTAGCCTACAATGAGCAGTTCTTC
CDR3: CSVHPEGLAYNEQFF
V: TRBV29-1
D: .
length: 15
size: .
J: TRBJ2-1

DNA: TGTGCCAGCAGCGCTCGAAGGGGTGAAGCTTTCTTT
CDR3: CASSARRGEAFF
V: TRBV9
D: .
length: 12
size: few
J: TRBJ1-1

DNA: TGTGCAAGTCGCTTAGTAGGGACTAGCCGCTCCTACGAGCAGTACTTC
CDR3: CASRLVGTSRSYEQYF
V: TRBV12-2
D: .
length: 16
size: few
J: TRBJ2-7

DNA: TGTGCCAGCTTGGGGGACTCCTACGAGCAGTACTTC
CDR3: CASLGDSYEQYF
V: TRBV6-6
D: .
length: 12
size: .
J: TRBJ2-7

DNA: TGTGCCAGTAGTATAGATCTCGGAAGGACTGAAGCTTTCTTT
CDR3: CASSIDLGRTEAFF
V: TRBV19
D: .
length: 14
size: .
J: TRBJ1-1

DNA: TGTGCCAGCAGTAGGGAGGGAACGAACTATGGCTACACCTTC
CDR3: CASSREGTNYGYTF
V: TRBV2
D: .
length: 14
size: .
J: TRBJ1-2

DNA: TGTGCCAGCAGCTTTTCAGGGGGCCCTAATGAAAAACTGTTTTTT
CDR3: CASSFSGGPNEKLFF
V: TRBV7-9
D: TRBD1
length: 15
size: few
J: TRBJ1-4

DNA: TGTGCCAGCAGCGACCGGGACACCAACTCCTACAATGAGCAGTTCTTC
CDR3: CASSDRDTNSYNEQFF
V: TRBV9
D: .
length: 16
size: .
J: TRBJ2-1

DNA: TGTGCCTGGATAAGTGAGTTTCGGGACTATGGCTACACCTTC
CDR3: CAWISEFRDYGYTF
V: TRBV30
D: .
length: 14
size: few
J: TRBJ1-2

DNA: TGTGCCAGCAGCGCAGTCCGAGGGGGTAGGACAACTAATGAAAAACTGTTTTTT
CDR3: CASSAVRGGRTTNEKLFF
V: TRBV7-9
D: .
length: 18
size: .
J: TRBJ1-4

DNA: TGTGCCAGCAGCCGCACGACTGGCGGCTACTCCTACAATGAGCAGTTCTTC
CDR3: CASSRTTGGYSYNEQFF
V: TRBV7-2
D: .
length: 17
size: .
J: TRBJ2-1

DNA: TGTGCCTGGAGTAATGGACTAGCGTTGACCTACGAGCAGTACTTC
CDR3: CAWSNGLALTYEQYF
V: TRBV30
D: TRBD2
length: 15
size: .
J: TRBJ2-7

DNA: TGTGCCTGGAGCGGGGGGCAAGAGACCCAGTACTTC
CDR3: CAWSGGQETQYF
V: TRBV30
D: TRBD2
length: 12
size: few
J: TRBJ2-5

DNA: TGTGCCAGCAGTTTCCCCGGGGGGGCCTCCGGGGAGCTGTTTTTT
CDR3: CASSFPGGASGELFF
V: TRBV28
D: TRBD2
length: 15
size: .
J: TRBJ2-2

DNA: TGTGCCAGCTCACCACCGTCGGGGGTCCAGACAGATACGCAGTATTTT
CDR3: CASSPPSGVQTDTQYF
V: TRBV18
D: .
length: 16
size: .
J: TRBJ2-3

DNA: TGTGCCAGCAGACCCGGGTTACTTTACACAGATACGCAGTATTTT
CDR3: CASRPGLLYTDTQYF
V: TRBV7-9
D: .
length: 15
size: few
J: TRBJ2-3

DNA: TGTGCCAGCAGCTTAGACAGGTTCGGCGACTCTGGGGCCAACGTCCTGACTTTC
CDR3: CASSLDRFGDSGANVLTF
V: TRBV7-9
D: .
length: 18
size: .
J: TRBJ2-6

DNA: TGCAGCGCCCGCACCCGCGGTGGGAGCTCCTACGAGCAGTACTTC
CDR3: CSARTRGGSSYEQYF
V: TRBV29-1
D: .
length: 15
size: .
J: TRBJ2-7

DNA: TGCGCCAGCAGGCAGAACACTGAAGCTTTCTTT
CDR3: CASRQNTEAFF
V: TRBV5-1
D: .
length: 11
size: .
J: TRBJ1-1

DNA: TGTGCCAGCAGCCAAGATTCGGGCAGGGATCTCGCCGGGGAGCTGTTTTTT
CDR3: CASSQDSGRDLAGELFF
V: TRBV14
D: .
length: 17
size: .
J: TRBJ2-2

DNA: TGTGCCAGTAACCCGCGGGAGGGTCAAGAGACCCAGTACTTC
CDR3: CASNPREGQETQYF
V: TRBV19
D: TRBD2
length: 14
size: few
J: TRBJ2-5

DNA: TGTGCCAGCAGCCCCCGGAACCGGGCCCTCAGGGAGGAGCAGTACTTC
CDR3: CASSPRNRALREEQYF
V: TRBV7-2
D: .
length: 16
size: few
J: TRBJ2-7

DNA: TGTGCCAGCAGCCCGGGGACTAGAGAGGATACGCAGTATTTT
CDR3: CASSPGTREDTQYF
V: TRBV5-4
D: TRBD2
length: 14
size: few
J: TRBJ2-3